Listed below are T cell receptor beta chains from one sample, sequenced in a study of cytomegalovirus exposure and HLA in healthy donors. This table comes from immunoSEQ multiplex PCR, and its TCRdb copy is limited to in-frame clones, with some not included. Of 100,000 to 150,000 clones detected, less than 85% appear once; the ten largest clones hold roughly 9.6%. The sequenced sample consisted of PBMCs. The receptors stem from a man under 40 in good health and CMV-seropositive. CDR3s include the opening cysteine and the closing phenylalanine or tryptophan.

j_gene	v_gene	CDR3aa
TRBJ2-1	TRBV7-9	CASSLGQGPVKNEQFF
TRBJ1-2	TRBV4-1	CASSQDGHIEATYTF
TRBJ2-1	TRBV5-4	CASSLFGSSGGAWDEQFF
TRBJ2-7	TRBV9	CASSVGREASYEQYF
TRBJ1-2	TRBV7-2	CASSLYPEEYGYTF
TRBJ1-2	TRBV9	CASSGDRKANYGYTF
TRBJ1-1	TRBV11-1	CASSLGDSRNTEAFF
TRBJ1-5	TRBV7-8	CASSLGQGLNQPQHF
TRBJ1-2	TRBV29-1	CSVDLRAEGFLDGYTF
TRBJ2-1	TRBV6-4	CASSPYYYNEQFF
TRBJ2-7	TRBV11-2	CASSSSDRGSEQYF
TRBJ2-1	TRBV27	CASSFRGAYNEQFF
TRBJ2-7	TRBV5-1	CASSLGQGRGEQYF
-	TRBV6-1	CASSDQHRGFYEQYF
TRBJ2-4	TRBV5-6	CASSLRCRGGAKNSQYF
TRBJ1-5	TRBV2	CASSRANQPQHF
TRBJ2-3	TRBV6-1	CASSEWERGADTQYF
TRBJ1-2	TRBV25-1	CASSQGAAGDYGYTF
TRBJ1-1	TRBV6-5	CASRFYTEAFF
TRBJ1-5	TRBV30	CAWDLGQSSNQPQHF
TRBJ1-1	TRBV19	CASSLPGGTEAFF
TRBJ1-6	TRBV7-3	CASSLSGRYNSPLHF
-	TRBV5-6	CASSVPGLAGESYEQYF
TRBJ2-5	TRBV4-2	CASSHSGGEETQYF
TRBJ2-2	TRBV12-5	CASGSSSGGNTGELFF
TRBJ1-5	TRBV19	CASNARQGSNQPQHF
TRBJ2-5	TRBV6-1	CASSEVWTSGGAQETQYF
TRBJ1-2	TRBV19	CASSIGRGQLRFYGYTF
TRBJ2-1	TRBV4-2	CASSQVYGGASGLNEQFF
TRBJ1-1	TRBV15	CATSLGRQVEAFF
TRBJ1-4	TRBV6-5	CASRTTGADGKLFF
TRBJ2-3	TRBV27	CASSSSLGQYF
TRBJ1-5	TRBV6-5	CASSHTGLNQPQHF
TRBJ2-7	TRBV6-1	CASNRDRVGEQYF
TRBJ2-2	TRBV5-1	CASKIRQGTGELFF
TRBJ2-1	TRBV10-2	CASSPTGYNEQFF
TRBJ1-2	TRBV19	CASSIAQPNFYGYTF
TRBJ1-6	TRBV2	CASTGQGGSPLHF
TRBJ2-7	TRBV30	CASDSGGAGQYF
TRBJ2-7	TRBV18	CASSPTTGGYEQYF
TRBJ2-7	TRBV25-1	CASRGPSSYEQYF
TRBJ1-2	TRBV7-2	CASSLAGGRGYTF
TRBJ1-1	TRBV9	CASSWGGLNTEAFF
TRBJ1-5	TRBV6-6	CASSLDRVQPQHF
TRBJ1-6	TRBV4-1	CASSQIGQPLHF
TRBJ1-2	TRBV5-1	CASSLGRGQGRDGYTF
-	TRBV6-1	CASKGSSGASETQYF
TRBJ2-3	TRBV7-9	CSSSLAGRPRRDTQYF
TRBJ1-2	TRBV29-1	CSVEGDSGYTF
TRBJ1-4	TRBV5-8	CASSPDVRGKLFF
TRBJ2-1	TRBV7-9	CASSPPQGLNEQFF
TRBJ1-2	TRBV6-1	CASRASGDYGYTF
TRBJ1-1	TRBV6-1	CASTGLETMNTEAFF
TRBJ2-7	TRBV19	CASSIGASSYEQYF
TRBJ2-1	TRBV6-1	CASSVTSLPGGNEQFF